Listed here is a single T cell receptor (beta chain). Antigen unknown. The sample originates from a study of cytomegalovirus exposure and HLA in healthy donors. Findings of the study overall: Later on, analysis showed that most CMV-associated TCR beta chains appeared to be HLA-restricted.

The CDR3 spans 15 residues. The germline gives CDR1 MDHEN, CDR2 SYDVKM. V lost 4 bases to trimming and J lost 5 bases, with 17 bases between them. 13 Jbeta primers and 60 Vbeta primers were used for the PCR. Some clones are missing from TCRdb's copy, which holds only in-frame ones; the method was immunoSEQ multiplex PCR. Here the sample spans roughly 130,000 clones, approximately 80% being singletons. The receptor's source is a man in his forties in good health and CMV-seronegative. This rearrangement joins TRBV28 to TRBJ2-5, with D tentatively TRBD2 (6 bases). Specimen: PBMCs. The DNA for the CDR3 is TGTGCCAGCAGTTCCCCCTTGGCGGGGCTGGAGACCCAGTACTTC. Translating it yields CASSSPLAGLETQYF.